This T cell receptor (beta chain) is drawn from a study of PD-L1 blockade in urothelial cancer. Overall study: From 2014, patients received atezolizumab, given as 1,200 mg intravenously every 3 weeks. Patients with male sex and bladder-origin urothelial cancer accounted for about 85% of the roughly 30 enrolled. Counts from blood samples showed a median of approximately 150,000 T cells.

Study-wide findings and caveats: Below-median TCR clonality that was measured in pretreatment blood predicted better survival.

With regard to this clone: Antigen unknown.

Germline CDR1 and CDR2: MNHNS and SASEGT. CDR3 length: 13 residues. Between the trimmed V and J ends, which lost 6 bases and 13 bases, there was a span of 16 bases. Some clones are missing from TCRdb's copy, which holds only in-frame ones; the method was immunoSEQ multiplex PCR. The sample yields more than 40,000 clones, more than 75% seen once. The receptor was derived from a man in his sixties with urothelial cancer. The sample in question was PBMCs, obtained around atezolizumab (anti-PD-L1) treatment. The V and J genes are TRBV6-1 and TRBJ1-6; unclear D gene. Here the CDR3 reads CASSPPGGWPLHF. In DNA, the CDR3 is TGTGCCAGCAGCCCCCCAGGAGGGTGGCCCCTCCACTTT.